This record looks at one T cell receptor (beta chain) sequence and its context. With 6 bases clipped from V and 4 bases from J, the junction kept 6 bases outside the gene matches. Looked up from germline, CDR1 is SGHRS and CDR2 is YFSETQ. The CDR3 spans 14 residues. Sequencing was performed with immunoSEQ multiplex PCR; in TCRdb, only in-frame clones are kept and a portion is missing. Found here are tens of thousands of clones, more than 70% of them singletons; the top ten hold over 5%. The sample is drawn from a study of blood T cell repertoires in COVID-19. Study summary: The analysed material was cDNA or gDNA that came from T cells, B-cell-depleted T cells, or PBMCs.

The source of this sequence is a woman aged 70-85 years with acute or convalescent COVID-19. V is TRBV5-1 and J is TRBJ2-5; 10 bases map to TRBD2. The specimen was peripheral blood. CDR3 protein: CASTERGGRETQYF. CDR3 nucleotide sequence: TGCGCCAGCACGGAGCGGGGGGGGCGAGAGACCCAGTACTTC. Together with reference TRBV5-1 and TRBJ2-5, the CDR3 gives the full variable domain: KAGVTQTPRYLIKTRGQQVTLSCSPISGHRSVSWYQQTPGQGLQFLFEYFSETQRNKGNFPGRFSGRQFSNSRSEMNVSTLELGDSALYLCASTERGGRETQYFGPGTRLLVL.